These 19 T cell receptor beta chains share one sample of origin, sequenced in a study of T-cell memory formation after mild COVID-19. A single record per CDR3 protein comes from TCRdb applying MiXCR to the 5' RACE reads. The sample has about 90,000 distinct CDR3 sequences, approximately 13% seen once. The specimen sequenced was PBMCs or a T cell subset sorted from them (not recorded which). The receptors stem from an adult woman who had mild COVID-19 (a few samples of this study predate the infection). Cell type and time point are not known.

The table lists this clonotype with a few counts. J is TRBJ2-5 and V is TRBV5-1, with 11 bases matching TRBD2. The CDR3 contains 15 residues. Germline CDR1 and CDR2: SGHRS and YFSETQ. V dropped 3 bases and J dropped 1; count of bases not matched to a gene: 2. The DNA of the CDR3 is TGCGCCAGCAGCTCCGGGACTAGCGGCCAAGAGACCCAGTACTTC. This gives the protein CASSSGTSGQETQYF.

V gene TRBV10-3 combines with J gene TRBJ2-3; D is perhaps TRBD1 (6 bases). V lost 2 bases and J lost 2, with 11 bases in between. Germline assignment: CDR1 ENHRY and CDR2 SYGVKD. The CDR3 totals 15 residues. For the CDR3, the DNA is TGTGCCATCAGTGAGAGGGGGAGAGACACAGATACGCAGTATTTT. Its translation: CAISERGRDTDTQYF.

This clonotype was observed a handful of times. V is TRBV12-3 or TRBV12-4 and J is TRBJ1-2; 12 nucleotides match TRBD1. The V gene end was trimmed by 1 base and the J gene end by 7 bases; junction bases not matched to a gene: 4. This CDR3 has 15 amino acids. The CDR3 sequence is CASSLGGQGAGGYTF. DNA for the CDR3: TGTGCCAGCAGTTTAGGGGGACAGGGGGCGGGTGGCTACACCTTC.

This clonotype was counted ten times or more. The rearrangement uses TRBV27 and TRBJ2-5, with 12 bases fitting TRBD2. Trimming removed 5 bases from V and 4 bases from J; junction bases left unmatched: 5. Germline V gene lookup returns CDR1 MNHEY and CDR2 SMNVEV (reference sequence). CDR3 length: 15 residues. DNA for the CDR3: TGTGCCAGCAGTATGCTAGCGGGGGGGCCAGAGACCCAGTACTTC. Translation: CASSMLAGGPETQYF.

The rearrangement links TRBV7-9 to TRBJ2-7, with 7 bases matching TRBD1. This CDR3 spans 16 amino acids. Germline CDR1 SEHNR, CDR2 FQNEAQ (reference sequence). V lost 6 bases to trimming and J lost 0 bases; unmatched junction nucleotides: 11. The CDR3 coding sequence is TGTGCCAGCAGTCCGACCGCCGGGACAGCCTCCTACGAGCAGTACTTC. This translates into CASSPTAGTASYEQYF.

J is TRBJ1-2 and V is TRBV7-9; no definite D call. The V gene lost 5 bases and the J gene lost 6 bases, with 4 bases spanning the gap. Germline loops: CDR1 SEHNR, CDR2 FQNEAQ (reference sequence). The CDR3 has 10 amino acids. DNA for the CDR3: TGTGCCAGCAGCGGGCATGGCTACACCTTC. This translates into CASSGHGYTF.

The CDR3 region is CASSSDPSSYEQFF. CDR3 in DNA: TGTGCCAGCAGCTCGGACCCGTCGTCGTATGAGCAGTTCTTC. V usage is TRBV12-3 or TRBV12-4 and J usage is TRBJ2-1; D ambiguous. The CDR3 consists of 14 residues. The ends were cut back, 6 bases at V and 8 bases at J, with 17 bases in the middle.

The V call is TRBV7-6, the J call TRBJ2-2; 7 bases align to TRBD1. CDR3 length: 14 residues. Germline V gene data show CDR1 as SGHVS and CDR2 as FNYEAQ. With 6 bases clipped from V and 6 bases from J, the junction kept 7 bases outside the gene matches. The CDR3 DNA reads TGTGCCAGCAGGCACAATCAGGGGGCCGGGGAGCTGTTTTTT. Residues: CASRHNQGAGELFF.

This clonotype came up many times. The J gene is TRBJ2-7, the V gene TRBV11-2; D not certain. This CDR3 contains 14 residues. CDR1 is SGHAT, CDR2 FQNNGV, per germline. The germline V and J ends were trimmed by 0 bases and 0 bases, with 6 bases remaining between them. This CDR3 is CASSLDGSSYEQYF. In DNA form, the CDR3 reads TGTGCCAGCAGCTTAGACGGCAGCTCCTACGAGCAGTACTTC. Using reference TRBV11-2 and TRBJ2-7 for the parts outside the CDR3, the full variable domain is EAGVAQSPRYKIIEKRQSVAFWCNPISGHATLYWYQQILGQGPKLLIQFQNNGVVDDSQLPKDRFSAERLKGVDSTLKIQPAKLEDSAVYLCASSLDGSSYEQYFGPGTRLTVT.

V gene TRBV20-1 combines with J gene TRBJ2-3, with D perhaps matching TRBD2 (6 bases). V lost 1 base and J 6 bases, leaving 14 bases between the germline ends. The CDR3 extends over 14 amino acids. The germline V gene has CDR1 DFQATT and CDR2 SNEGSKA (reference sequence). The CDR3 here is CSARGAGRTDTQYF. CDR3 DNA sequence: TGCAGTGCTAGAGGGGCCGGGAGAACGGATACGCAGTATTTT.

The CDR3 nucleotides read TGTGCCAGCAGCCCTCCGACAGGGGATACCGAGACCCAGTACTTC. Translating it yields CASSPPTGDTETQYF. The genes are TRBV7-9 and TRBJ2-5, with 8 bases fitting TRBD1. The CDR3 contains 15 residues. Per the germline V gene, CDR1 is SEHNR and CDR2 is FQNEAQ (reference sequence). After removal of 5 bases from V and 5 bases from J, the junction contained 10 bases not matched to a gene. The full variable domain, with the rest looked up from reference TRBV7-9 and TRBJ2-5, is DTGVSQNPRHKITKRGQNVTFRCDPISEHNRLYWYRQTLGQGPEFLTYFQNEAQLEKSRLLSDRFSAERPKGSFSTLEIQRTEQGDSAMYLCASSPPTGDTETQYFGPGTRLLVL.

This clonotype was seen a few times. The chain has TRBV9 and TRBJ2-5, with 9 bases lining up with TRBD1. Germline CDR1 is SGDLS and CDR2 is YYNGEE. Losses at the gene ends were 0 bases for V and 3 bases for J; bases not matched to a gene: 3. The CDR3 runs to 15 residues. The CDR3 reads CASSVERTGEETQYF. Written as DNA, the CDR3 is TGTGCCAGCAGCGTAGAGAGGACAGGGGAAGAGACCCAGTACTTC. The full variable domain, in which reference TRBV9 and TRBJ2-5 provide the parts outside the CDR3, is DSGVTQTPKHLITATGQRVTLRCSPRSGDLSVYWYQQSLDQGLQFLIQYYNGEERAKGNILERFSAQQFPDLHSELNLSSLELGDSALYFCASSVERTGEETQYFGPGTRLLVL.

The chain is built from TRBV9 and TRBJ2-3; 7 nucleotides agree with TRBD1. V gave up 0 bases and J gave up 2 bases; unmatched junction bases: 9. The CDR3 loop spans 17 amino acids. Per germline, CDR1 SGDLS and CDR2 YYNGEE. The CDR3 here is CASSVAIQGEITDTQYF. The DNA for the CDR3 is TGTGCCAGCAGCGTAGCTATTCAGGGGGAGATCACAGATACGCAGTATTTT.

This clonotype came up a few times. The chain carries TRBV9 and TRBJ2-5, with TRBD2 matching 7 bases. V shed 0 bases and J 3 bases; nucleotides not matched to a gene: 8. Germline values: CDR1 SGDLS, CDR2 YYNGEE. The CDR3 runs to 16 residues. This CDR3 reads CASSVGLAGEEETQYF. The CDR3 nucleotides read TGTGCCAGCAGCGTAGGATTAGCGGGTGAGGAAGAGACCCAGTACTTC. The entire variable domain, with the rest obtained from reference TRBV9 and TRBJ2-5, is as follows: DSGVTQTPKHLITATGQRVTLRCSPRSGDLSVYWYQQSLDQGLQFLIQYYNGEERAKGNILERFSAQQFPDLHSELNLSSLELGDSALYFCASSVGLAGEEETQYFGPGTRLLVL.

This clonotype was found a few times. The genes are TRBV5-6 and TRBJ2-7; no definite D call. The germline V and J ends were trimmed by 2 bases and 9 bases, with 18 bases remaining between them. Germline V CDR1 and CDR2: SGHDT, YYEEEE. This CDR3 has 14 amino acids. The CDR3 loop reads CASSFAESGWGQYF. The CDR3 DNA sequence: TGTGCCAGCAGCTTCGCGGAGAGTGGCTGGGGGCAGTACTTC.

The chain employs TRBV6-1 and TRBJ2-1, with TRBD1 identical over 9 bases. The CDR3 has 14 amino acids. CDR1 is MNHNS, CDR2 SASEGT, per germline. V shed 3 bases, J shed 8 bases, and the junction held 5 bases outside the gene matches. The CDR3 bases are TGTGCCAGCAGTGAGGGACAGGGCATAGATGAGCAGTTCTTC. This sequence encodes CASSEGQGIDEQFF.

Only a few counts were recorded for this clonotype. The rearrangement uses TRBV6-5 and TRBJ2-1; TRBD2 agrees at 7 bases. V lost 4 bases to trimming and J lost 3 bases; unmatched junction nucleotides: 3. The CDR3 runs to 14 residues. CDR1 and CDR2 from the germline V gene are MNHEY and SVGAGI. The CDR3 loop is CASSLREDYNEQFF. CDR3 in DNA: TGTGCCAGCAGTTTACGGGAGGACTACAATGAGCAGTTCTTC.

This clonotype has just a few counts. This sequence joins TRBV2 and TRBJ2-1; 12 bases agree with TRBD2. Looked up from germline, CDR1 is SNHLY and CDR2 is FYNNEI. This CDR3 has 17 amino acids. With 4 bases clipped from V and 4 bases from J, the junction kept 8 bases outside the gene matches. DNA for the CDR3: TGTGCCAGCAGTGGGGAGCTAGCGGGGGGGTTGTACAATGAGCAGTTCTTC. It yields the protein CASSGELAGGLYNEQFF.

This clonotype was detected ten times or more. The chain couples TRBV4-1 to TRBJ1-1; D unclear. The CDR3 has 14 residues. The germline CDR1 and CDR2 sequences are MGHRA and YSYEKL. V was cut by 1 base and J by 6 bases, with 12 bases left in between. The CDR3 spells CASSQGKTTPEAFF. The CDR3 bases are TGCGCCAGCAGCCAAGGGAAGACGACCCCTGAAGCTTTCTTT.